This T cell receptor (beta chain) was recorded in a study of T cells after yellow fever vaccination. Study-wide context: The fractions with low cell numbers were processed using SMART-Seq v4 Ultra Low Input.

TCRdb re-analysed the 5' RACE reads in MiXCR, keeping a single row per CDR3 protein. The table shows around 610,000 distinct CDR3 sequences, with approximately 13% occurring only once. This clonotype was counted at least ten times. The starting material was PBMCs, obtained on the day of the yellow fever booster vaccination. This receptor was taken from a man in his thirties or forties who received the YFV17D yellow fever vaccine.

CDR3 sequence: CASSLTQGGTGANVLTF. CDR3 sequence (DNA): TGTGCCAGCAGTTTAACTCAGGGGGGGACCGGGGCCAACGTCCTGACTTTC. The rearrangement joins TRBV12-3 or TRBV12-4 to TRBJ2-6, with D perhaps being TRBD1 or TRBD2 (7 bases each). Trimming took 2 bases from V and 4 from J, leaving 15 bases between them. There are 17 residues in the CDR3.